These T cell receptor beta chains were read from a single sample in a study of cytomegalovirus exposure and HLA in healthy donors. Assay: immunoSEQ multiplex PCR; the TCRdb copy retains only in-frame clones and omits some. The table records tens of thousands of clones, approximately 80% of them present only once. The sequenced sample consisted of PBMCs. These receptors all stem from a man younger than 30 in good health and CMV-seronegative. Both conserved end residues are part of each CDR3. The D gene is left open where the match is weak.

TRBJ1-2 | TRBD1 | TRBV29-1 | CSDIDRGDGYTF
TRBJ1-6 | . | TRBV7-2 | CASSLEQASPLHF
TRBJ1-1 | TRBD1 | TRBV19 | CASRKTPGQKNTEAFF
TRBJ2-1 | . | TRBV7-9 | CASSSTGRLGNEQFF
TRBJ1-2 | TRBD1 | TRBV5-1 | CASSVGRGQGTDGYTF
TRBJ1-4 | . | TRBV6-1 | CASSPLGQLNEKLFF
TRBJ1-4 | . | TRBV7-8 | CASSFSRGGAEKLFF
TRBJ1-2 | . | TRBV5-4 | CASSLDPGQYNGYTF
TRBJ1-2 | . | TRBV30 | CAWRQGVGGYTF
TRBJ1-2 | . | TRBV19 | CASSTGVGYGYTF
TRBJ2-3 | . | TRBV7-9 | CASGGVGTDTQYF
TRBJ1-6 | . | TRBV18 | CASSPREQGRGSPLHF
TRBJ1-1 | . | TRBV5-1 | CASSFNGGSGTEAFF
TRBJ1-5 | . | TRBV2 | CASRGLGQPQHF
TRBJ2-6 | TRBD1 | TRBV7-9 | CASNIGTGSPGANVLTF
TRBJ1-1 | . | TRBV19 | CASSTRMNTEAFF
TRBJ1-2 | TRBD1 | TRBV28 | CASTLTGTGNYGYTF
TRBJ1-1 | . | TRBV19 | CASSIVAGRTEAFF
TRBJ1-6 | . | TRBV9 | CASSVRLNSPLHF
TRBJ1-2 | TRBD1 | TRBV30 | CAWGRDREKNYGYTF
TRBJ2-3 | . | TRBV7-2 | CASRRAGTPTDTQYF
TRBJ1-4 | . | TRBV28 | CASSTILWTEEEKLFF
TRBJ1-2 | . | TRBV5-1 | CASSSTGSGGYTF
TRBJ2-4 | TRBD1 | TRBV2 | CASSVAGGNIQYF
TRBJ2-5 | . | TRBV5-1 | CASSLGQGGTQYF
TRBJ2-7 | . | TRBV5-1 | CASSATGSYEQYF
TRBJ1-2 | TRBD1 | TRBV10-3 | CAISESTGGRNYGYTF
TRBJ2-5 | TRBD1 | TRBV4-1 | CASSQDRDTGGPQYF
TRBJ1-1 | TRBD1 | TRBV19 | CASSTSVWDRVKGTEAFF
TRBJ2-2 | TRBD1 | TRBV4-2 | CASSPRTGYGELFF
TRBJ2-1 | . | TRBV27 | CASSLSWGPRDEQFF
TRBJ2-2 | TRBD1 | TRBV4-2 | CASSQDRQQGVRAGELFF
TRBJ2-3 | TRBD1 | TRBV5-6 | CASSTDRGQTDTQYF
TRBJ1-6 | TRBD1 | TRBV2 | CASSEVEQGHSPLHF
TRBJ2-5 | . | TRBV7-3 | CASSLSGRPQETQYF
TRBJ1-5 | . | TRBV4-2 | CASSQDPGDQPQHF
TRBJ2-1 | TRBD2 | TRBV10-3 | CAIRSGLAGVPNDEQFF
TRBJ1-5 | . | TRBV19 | CASSQGDQPQHF
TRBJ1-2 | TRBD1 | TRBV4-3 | CASSQATVSGTGAFYGYTF
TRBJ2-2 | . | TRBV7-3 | CASSLTITGRKGELFF
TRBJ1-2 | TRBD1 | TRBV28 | CASRTGKSTYGYTF